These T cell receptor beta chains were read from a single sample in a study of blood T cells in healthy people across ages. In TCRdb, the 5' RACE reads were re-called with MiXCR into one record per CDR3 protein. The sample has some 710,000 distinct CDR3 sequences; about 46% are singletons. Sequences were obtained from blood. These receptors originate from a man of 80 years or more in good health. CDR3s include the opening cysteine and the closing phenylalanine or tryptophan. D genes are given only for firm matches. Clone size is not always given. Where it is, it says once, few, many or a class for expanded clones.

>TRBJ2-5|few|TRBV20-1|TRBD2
TGCAGTGCTAGGTTTGGGGGTCTAGCGGGGCCGTCCTCACAAGAGACCCAGTACTTC
CSARFGGLAGPSSQETQYF
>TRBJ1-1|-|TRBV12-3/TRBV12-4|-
TGTGCCAGCAGTCTCCTAACGGCTGGTGCTGAAGCTTTCTTT
CASSLLTAGAEAFF
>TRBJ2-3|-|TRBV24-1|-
TGTGCCACCAGTCTCCGGGCAAACAGTACGCAGTATTTT
CATSLRANSTQYF
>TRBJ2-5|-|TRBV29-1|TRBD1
TGCAGCGGTAATCCGGGACAGGGAGGAGAGACCCAGTACTTC
CSGNPGQGGETQYF
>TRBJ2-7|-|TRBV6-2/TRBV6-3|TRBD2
TGTGCCAGCAGTTACTCGCCTAGCGGGATCGTCTACGAGCAGTACTTC
CASSYSPSGIVYEQYF
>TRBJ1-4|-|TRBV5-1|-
TGCGCCAGCAGCTTGGAAGGTTTGGACTATGAAAAACTGTTTTTT
CASSLEGLDYEKLFF
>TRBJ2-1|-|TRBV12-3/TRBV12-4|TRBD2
TGTGCCAGCAGTTTAAGCGGGAGGGCCTACAATGAGCAGTTCTTC
CASSLSGRAYNEQFF
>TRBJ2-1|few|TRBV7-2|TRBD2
TGTGCCAGCAGCTCTTCGACTAGCGGGAGGACTGAGCAGTTCTTC
CASSSSTSGRTEQFF
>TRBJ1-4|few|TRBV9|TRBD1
TGTGCCAGCAGCGTCCGACAGGGGGAAAAACTGTTTTTT
CASSVRQGEKLFF
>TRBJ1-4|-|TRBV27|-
TGTGCCAGCAGTTTATCCCCCGGACAAGGGGGGTTTAATGAAAAACTGTTTTTT
CASSLSPGQGGFNEKLFF
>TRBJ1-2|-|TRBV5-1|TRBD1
TGCGCCAGCAGCTTGGCCTCACGGACCAGACAGGGCCGCTACACCTTC
CASSLASRTRQGRYTF
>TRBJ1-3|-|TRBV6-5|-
TGTGCCAGCAGTTACTCGGAAGGATCTGGAAACACCATATATTTT
CASSYSEGSGNTIYF
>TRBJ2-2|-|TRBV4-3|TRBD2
TGCGCCAGCAGCCAAGATCCCGGGGCGGGAGGACCCGGGGAGCTGTTTTTT
CASSQDPGAGGPGELFF
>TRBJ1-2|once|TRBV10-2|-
TGCGCCAGCAGTGAGTCGGTGGCAGGGCCTTCTAATGGCTACACCTTC
CASSESVAGPSNGYTF
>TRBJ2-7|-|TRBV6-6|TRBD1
TGTGCCAGCAGCCTCTCGGGGGCAGGGGGCAAATACGAGCAGTACTTC
CASSLSGAGGKYEQYF
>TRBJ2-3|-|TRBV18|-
TGTGCCAGCTCACCACTGACAGCGCGCACAGATACGCAGTATTTT
CASSPLTARTDTQYF
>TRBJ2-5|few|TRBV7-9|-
TGTGCCAGCAGCTACGGGCGTAGGGTGTCCGGGGAGACCCAGTACTTC
CASSYGRRVSGETQYF
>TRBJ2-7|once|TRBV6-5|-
TGTGCCAGCAGTTACTCGATGGGCAGCTCCTACGAGCAGTACTTC
CASSYSMGSSYEQYF
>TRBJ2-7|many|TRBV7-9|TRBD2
TGTGCCAGCAGCTTAGCACTAGCGACGCTAACCTACGAGCAGTACTTC
CASSLALATLTYEQYF
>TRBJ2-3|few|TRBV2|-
TGTGCCAGAGGGGGGCCTAGCGGAGGAGATACGCAGTATTTT
CARGGPSGGDTQYF
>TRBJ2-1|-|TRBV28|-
TGTGCCAGCAGTATATTAGCGGAGATATACAATGAGCAGTTCTTC
CASSILAEIYNEQFF
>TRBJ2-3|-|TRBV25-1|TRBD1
TGTGCCAGCAGAACAGGGGTGGGTCGCACAGATACGCAGTATTTT
CASRTGVGRTDTQYF
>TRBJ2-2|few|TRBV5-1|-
TGCGCCAGCAGCTTATGGCAGGGTTACACCGGGGAGCTGTTTTTT
CASSLWQGYTGELFF
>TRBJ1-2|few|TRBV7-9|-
TGTGCCAGCAGCGCCGACGCAGACTATGGCTACACCTTC
CASSADADYGYTF
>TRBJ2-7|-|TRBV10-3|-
TGTGCCATCAGTGAAGCAGCAGGTAGCGTGAGTTTCATCTACGAGCAGTACTTC
CAISEAAGSVSFIYEQYF
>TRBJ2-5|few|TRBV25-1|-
TGTGCCAGCAGTGGGTCCCCTCAAGAGACCCAGTACTTC
CASSGSPQETQYF
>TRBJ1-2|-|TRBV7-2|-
TGTGCCAGCAGTCCCGAGGTTTGCGGCTACACCTTC
CASSPEVCGYTF
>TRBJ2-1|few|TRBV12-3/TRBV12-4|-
TGTGCCAGCAGTATCGGACAGACCCTTAATGAGCAGTTCTTC
CASSIGQTLNEQFF
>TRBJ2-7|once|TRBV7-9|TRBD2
TGTGCCAGCAGCTTAGTGGCGATGTGGACTAGCGACTCCTACGAGCAGTACTTC
CASSLVAMWTSDSYEQYF
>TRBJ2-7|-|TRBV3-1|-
TGTGCCAGCAGCCCCCATACATCCTACAATGAGCAGTACTTC
CASSPHTSYNEQYF
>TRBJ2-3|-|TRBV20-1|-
TGCAGTGCTAGTAATGTAGTCGGGGGTTGGACAGATACGCAGTATTTT
CSASNVVGGWTDTQYF
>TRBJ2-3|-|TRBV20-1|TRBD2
TGCAGTGCTGGGGAGCGGGATGGGACAGATACGCAGTATTTT
CSAGERDGTDTQYF
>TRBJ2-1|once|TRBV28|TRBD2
TGTGCCAGCCCCCCCTCGCGGTCGACTAGCGATTACAATGAGCAGTTCTTC
CASPPSRSTSDYNEQFF
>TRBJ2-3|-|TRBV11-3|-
TGTGCCAGCAGCTCCGAACCACGGGCGCAGTATTTT
CASSSEPRAQYF
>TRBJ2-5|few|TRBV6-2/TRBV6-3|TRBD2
TGTGCCAGCAGTGGCGGGAGATCAGGCGGAGAGACCCAGTACTTC
CASSGGRSGGETQYF
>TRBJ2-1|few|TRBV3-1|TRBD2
TGTGCCAGCAGCCAAGAGACCGGGACTAGCGGGAGGCATGAGCAGTTCTTC
CASSQETGTSGRHEQFF
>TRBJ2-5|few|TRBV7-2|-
TGTGCCAGCAGCTTAGCTGCAGGGAAAAGGGAGACCCAGTACTTC
CASSLAAGKRETQYF
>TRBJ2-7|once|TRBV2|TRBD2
TGTGCCAGCAGGGAACCTAGCGGGAGGTACGAGCAGTACTTC
CASREPSGRYEQYF
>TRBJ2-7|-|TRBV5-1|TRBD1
TGCGCCAGCAGCTTTGACAGGGTCTACAATGAGCAGTACTTC
CASSFDRVYNEQYF
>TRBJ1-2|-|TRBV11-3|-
TGTGCCAGCAGCTTAGCCCAGGGTATCGGCTACACCTTC
CASSLAQGIGYTF